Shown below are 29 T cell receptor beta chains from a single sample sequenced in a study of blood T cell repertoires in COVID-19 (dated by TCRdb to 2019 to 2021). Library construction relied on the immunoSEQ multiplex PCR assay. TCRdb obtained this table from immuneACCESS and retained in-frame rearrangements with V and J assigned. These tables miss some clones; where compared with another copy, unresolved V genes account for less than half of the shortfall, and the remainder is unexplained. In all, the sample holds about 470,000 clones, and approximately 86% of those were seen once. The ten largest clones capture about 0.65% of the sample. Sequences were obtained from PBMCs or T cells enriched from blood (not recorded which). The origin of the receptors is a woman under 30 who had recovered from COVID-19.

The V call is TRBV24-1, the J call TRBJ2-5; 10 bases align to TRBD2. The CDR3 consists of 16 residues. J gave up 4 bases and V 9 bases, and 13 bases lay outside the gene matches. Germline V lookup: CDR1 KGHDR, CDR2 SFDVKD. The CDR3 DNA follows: TGTGCCACCTCACCGAGCGGGAGGGGGCGAGGAGAGACCCAGTACTTC. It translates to CATSPSGRGRGETQYF.

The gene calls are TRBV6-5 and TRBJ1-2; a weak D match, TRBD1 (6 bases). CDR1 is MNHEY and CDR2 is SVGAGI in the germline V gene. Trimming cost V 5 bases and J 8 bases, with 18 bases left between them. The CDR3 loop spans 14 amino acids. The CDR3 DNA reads TGTGCCAGCAGTCCAAATCACAGGGTGGAAGGCTACACCTTC. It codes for CASSPNHRVEGYTF.

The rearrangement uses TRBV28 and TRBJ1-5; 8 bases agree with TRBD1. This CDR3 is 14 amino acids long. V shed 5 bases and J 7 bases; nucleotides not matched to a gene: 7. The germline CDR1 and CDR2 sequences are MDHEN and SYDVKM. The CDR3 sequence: CASSPRTGRQPQHF. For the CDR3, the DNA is TGTGCCAGCAGTCCCCGGACAGGGAGACAGCCCCAGCATTTT.

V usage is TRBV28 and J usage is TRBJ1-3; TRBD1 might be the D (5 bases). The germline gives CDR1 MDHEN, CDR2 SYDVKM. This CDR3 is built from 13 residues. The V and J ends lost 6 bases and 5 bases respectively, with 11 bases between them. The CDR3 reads CASSHDRRNTIYF. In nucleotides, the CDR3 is TGTGCCAGCAGCCACGACAGACGAAACACCATATATTTT.

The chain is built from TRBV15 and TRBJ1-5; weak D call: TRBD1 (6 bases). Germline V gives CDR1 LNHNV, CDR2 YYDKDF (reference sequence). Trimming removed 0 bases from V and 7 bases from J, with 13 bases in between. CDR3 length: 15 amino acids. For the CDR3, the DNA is TGTGCCACCAGCAGAGACAGGGGAAAAAACCAGCCCCAGCATTTT. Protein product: CATSRDRGKNQPQHF.

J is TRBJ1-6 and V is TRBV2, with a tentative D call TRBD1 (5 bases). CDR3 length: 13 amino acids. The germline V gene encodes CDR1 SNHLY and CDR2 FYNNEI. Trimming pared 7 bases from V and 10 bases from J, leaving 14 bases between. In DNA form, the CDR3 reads TGTGCCAGCATCAGGGCCAGATCGTCACCCCTCCACTTT. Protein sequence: CASIRARSSPLHF.

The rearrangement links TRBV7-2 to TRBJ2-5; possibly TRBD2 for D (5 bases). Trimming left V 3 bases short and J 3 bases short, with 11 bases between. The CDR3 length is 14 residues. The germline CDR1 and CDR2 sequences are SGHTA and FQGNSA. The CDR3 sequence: CASSLRAREETQYF. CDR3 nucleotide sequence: TGTGCCAGCAGCTTGCGGGCTAGAGAAGAGACCCAGTACTTC.

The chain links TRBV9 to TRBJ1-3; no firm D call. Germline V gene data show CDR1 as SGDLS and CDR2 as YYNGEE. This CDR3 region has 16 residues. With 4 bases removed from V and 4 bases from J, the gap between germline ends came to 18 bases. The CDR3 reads CASSPYVGLEGNTIYF. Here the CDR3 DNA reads TGTGCCAGCAGCCCGTACGTAGGATTGGAGGGAAACACCATATATTTT.

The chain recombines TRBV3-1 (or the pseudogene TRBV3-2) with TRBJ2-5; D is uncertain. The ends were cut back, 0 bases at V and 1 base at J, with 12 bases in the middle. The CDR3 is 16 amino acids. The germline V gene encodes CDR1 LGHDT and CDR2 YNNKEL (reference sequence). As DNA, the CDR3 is TGTGCCAGCAGCCAAGATCTAGAGGCGGTCCAAGAGACCCAGTACTTC. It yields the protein CASSQDLEAVQETQYF.

DNA for the CDR3: TGTGCCAGCAGTTTTGTACAGGGTACGACTGAAGCTTTCTTT. This encodes CASSFVQGTTEAFF. The chain carries TRBV28 and TRBJ1-1; a weak D match, TRBD1 (6 bases). Germline CDR1 reads MDHEN; CDR2 reads SYDVKM. The CDR3 is made up of 14 amino acids. V was pared by 3 bases and J by 5 bases, with 13 bases between.

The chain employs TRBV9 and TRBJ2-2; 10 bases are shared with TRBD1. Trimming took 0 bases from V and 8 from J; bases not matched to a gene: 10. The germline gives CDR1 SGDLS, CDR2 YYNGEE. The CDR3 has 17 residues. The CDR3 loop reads CASSVVGTGESLGELFF. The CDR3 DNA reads TGTGCCAGCAGCGTAGTGGGGACAGGGGAGTCGTTGGGGGAGCTGTTTTTT.

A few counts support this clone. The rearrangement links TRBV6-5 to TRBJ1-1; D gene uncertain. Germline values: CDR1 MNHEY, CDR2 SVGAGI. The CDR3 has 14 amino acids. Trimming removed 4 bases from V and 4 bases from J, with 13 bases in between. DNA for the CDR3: TGTGCCAGCAGTTCAACCCCCGGTGGCACTGAAGCTTTCTTT. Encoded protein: CASSSTPGGTEAFF.

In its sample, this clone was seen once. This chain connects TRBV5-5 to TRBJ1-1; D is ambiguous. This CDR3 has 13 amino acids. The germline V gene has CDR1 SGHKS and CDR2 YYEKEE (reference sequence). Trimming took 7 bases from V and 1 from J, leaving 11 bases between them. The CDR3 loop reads CASYDRRNTEAFF. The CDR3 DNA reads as TGTGCCAGCTACGATCGCAGGAACACTGAAGCTTTCTTT.

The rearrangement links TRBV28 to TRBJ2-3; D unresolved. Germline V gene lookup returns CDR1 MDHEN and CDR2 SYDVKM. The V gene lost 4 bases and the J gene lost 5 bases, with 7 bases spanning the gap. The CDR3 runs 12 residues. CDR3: CASSSYLDTQYF. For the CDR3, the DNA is TGTGCCAGCAGTTCCTATCTAGATACGCAGTATTTT.

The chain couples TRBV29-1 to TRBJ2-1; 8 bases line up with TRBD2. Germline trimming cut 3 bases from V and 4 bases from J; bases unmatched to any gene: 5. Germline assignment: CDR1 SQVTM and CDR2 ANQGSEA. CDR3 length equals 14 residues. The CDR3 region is CSVDGRGEYNEQFF. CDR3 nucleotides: TGCAGCGTTGACGGGCGGGGGGAATACAATGAGCAGTTCTTC.

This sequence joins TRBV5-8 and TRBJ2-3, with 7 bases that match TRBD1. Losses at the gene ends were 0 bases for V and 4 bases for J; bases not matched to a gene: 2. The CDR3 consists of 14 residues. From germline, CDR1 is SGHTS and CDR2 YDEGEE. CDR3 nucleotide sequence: TGTGCCAGCAGCTTGGGACAGGGCGCAGATACGCAGTATTTT. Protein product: CASSLGQGADTQYF.

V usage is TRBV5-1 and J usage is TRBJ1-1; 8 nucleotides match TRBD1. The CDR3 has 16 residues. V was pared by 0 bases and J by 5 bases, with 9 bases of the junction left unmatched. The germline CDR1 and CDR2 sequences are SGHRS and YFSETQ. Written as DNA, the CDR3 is TGCGCCAGCAGCTTGGCCATGGACAGGGTAGGGACTGAAGCTTTCTTT. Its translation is CASSLAMDRVGTEAFF.

The CDR3 coding sequence is TGTGCCAGCAGCAGCGACTTAGCGGGGGGGCCGGGTAGCACAGATACGCAGTATTTT. Its translation is CASSSDLAGGPGSTDTQYF. The chain has TRBV21-1 and TRBJ2-3; the D call TRBD2 from the table was never checked on the DNA. TRBV21-1 is tagged as a pseudogene. The CDR3 has 19 residues.

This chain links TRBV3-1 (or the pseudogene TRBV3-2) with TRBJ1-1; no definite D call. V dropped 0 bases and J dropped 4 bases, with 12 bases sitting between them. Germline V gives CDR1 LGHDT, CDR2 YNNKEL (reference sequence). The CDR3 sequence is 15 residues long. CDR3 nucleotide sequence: TGTGCCAGCAGCCAAGATATAGCGACCGCCACTGAAGCTTTCTTT. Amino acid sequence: CASSQDIATATEAFF.

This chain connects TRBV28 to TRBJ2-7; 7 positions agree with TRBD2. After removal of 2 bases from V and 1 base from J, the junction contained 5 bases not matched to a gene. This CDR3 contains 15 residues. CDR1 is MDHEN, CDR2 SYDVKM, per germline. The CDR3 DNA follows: TGTGCCAGCAGTTTACGGCTAGCGGCGTCCTACGAGCAGTACTTC. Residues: CASSLRLAASYEQYF. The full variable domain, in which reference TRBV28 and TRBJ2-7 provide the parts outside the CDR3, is DVKVTQSSRYLVKRTGEKVFLECVQDMDHENMFWYRQDPGLGLRLIYFSYDVKMKEKGDIPEGYSVSREKKERFSLILESASTNQTSMYLCASSLRLAASYEQYFGPGTRLTVT.

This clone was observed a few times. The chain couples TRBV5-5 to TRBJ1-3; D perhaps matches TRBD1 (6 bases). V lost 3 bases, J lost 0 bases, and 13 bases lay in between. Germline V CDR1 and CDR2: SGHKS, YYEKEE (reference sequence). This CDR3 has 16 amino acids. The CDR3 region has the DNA TGTGCCAGCAGCTCTTCGACAGGAAGCTCTGGAAACACCATATATTTT. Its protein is CASSSSTGSSGNTIYF.

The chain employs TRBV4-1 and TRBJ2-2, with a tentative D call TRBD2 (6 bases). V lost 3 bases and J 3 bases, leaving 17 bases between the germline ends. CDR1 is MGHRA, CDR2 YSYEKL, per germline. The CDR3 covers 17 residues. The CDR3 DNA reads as TGCGCCAGCAGCCAGTTCCCGGGAGTGATACACACCGGGGAGCTGTTTTTT. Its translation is CASSQFPGVIHTGELFF.

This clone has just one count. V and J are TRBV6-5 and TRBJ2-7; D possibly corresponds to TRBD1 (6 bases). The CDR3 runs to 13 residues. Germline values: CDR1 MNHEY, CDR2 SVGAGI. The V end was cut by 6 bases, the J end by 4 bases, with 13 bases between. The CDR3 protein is CASRFLQGYEQYF. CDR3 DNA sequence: TGTGCCAGCAGATTTTTACAGGGTTACGAGCAGTACTTC.

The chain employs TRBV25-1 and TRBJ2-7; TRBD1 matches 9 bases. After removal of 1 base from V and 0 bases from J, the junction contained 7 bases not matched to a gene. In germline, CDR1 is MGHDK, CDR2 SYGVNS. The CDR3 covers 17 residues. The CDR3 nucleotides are TGTGCCAGCAGTGAATGGGGACAGGGAAATAGCTCCTACGAGCAGTACTTC. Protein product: CASSEWGQGNSSYEQYF.

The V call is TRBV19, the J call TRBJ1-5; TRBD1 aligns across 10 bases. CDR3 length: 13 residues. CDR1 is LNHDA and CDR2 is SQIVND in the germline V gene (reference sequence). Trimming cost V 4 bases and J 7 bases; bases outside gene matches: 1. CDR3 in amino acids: CASSKDRGQPQHF. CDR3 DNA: TGTGCCAGTAGTAAGGACAGGGGGCAGCCCCAGCATTTT.

The CDR3 loop reads CASSRETGDISYNSPLHF. The CDR3 coding sequence is TGCGCCAGCAGCAGGGAGACAGGGGATATTTCCTATAATTCACCCCTCCACTTT. This rearrangement joins TRBV4-1 to TRBJ1-6, with 8 bases aligning to TRBD1. J gave up 1 base and V 5 bases, and 10 bases lay outside the gene matches. The CDR3 extends over 18 amino acids. Per germline, CDR1 MGHRA and CDR2 YSYEKL.

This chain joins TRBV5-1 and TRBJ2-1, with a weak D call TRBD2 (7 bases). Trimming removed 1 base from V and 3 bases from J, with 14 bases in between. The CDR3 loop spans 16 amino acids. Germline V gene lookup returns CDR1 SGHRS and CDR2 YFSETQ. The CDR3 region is CASSLLGGLIYNEQFF. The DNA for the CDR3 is TGCGCCAGCAGCTTGTTGGGGGGGCTGATCTACAATGAGCAGTTCTTC.

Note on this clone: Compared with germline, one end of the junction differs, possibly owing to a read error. CDR3 protein: CASSLGQEGEQFF. DNA for the CDR3: TGTGCTAGCAGCCTGGGACAGGAGGGTGAGCAGTTCTTC. J is TRBJ2-1 and V is TRBV7-7; 8 positions match TRBD1. The germline gives CDR1 SSHAT, CDR2 FNYEAQ (reference sequence). The length of the CDR3 is 13 residues.

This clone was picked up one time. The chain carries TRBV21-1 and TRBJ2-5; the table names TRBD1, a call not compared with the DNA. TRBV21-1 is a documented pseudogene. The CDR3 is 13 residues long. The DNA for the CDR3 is TGTGCCAGCAGCACCAGGCTACAAGAGACCCAGTACTTC. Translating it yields CASSTRLQETQYF.